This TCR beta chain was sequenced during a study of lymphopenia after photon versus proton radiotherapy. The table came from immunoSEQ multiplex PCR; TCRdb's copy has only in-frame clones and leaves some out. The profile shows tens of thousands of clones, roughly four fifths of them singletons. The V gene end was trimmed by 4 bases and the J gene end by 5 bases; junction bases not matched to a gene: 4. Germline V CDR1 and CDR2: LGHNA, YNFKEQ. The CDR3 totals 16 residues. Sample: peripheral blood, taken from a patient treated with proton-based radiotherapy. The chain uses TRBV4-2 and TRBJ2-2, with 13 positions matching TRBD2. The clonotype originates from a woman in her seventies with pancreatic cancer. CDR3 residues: CASSPRTSGSTGELFF. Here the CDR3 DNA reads TGTGCCAGCAGCCCCCGGACTAGCGGGAGTACCGGGGAGCTGTTTTTT.